The T cell receptor (beta chain) under discussion was sequenced for a study of metastatic and nonmetastatic thyroid tumors (dated by TCRdb to about 2020). The study in broad terms: For patients with malignant and with benign thyroid disease, the researchers compared repertoires between peripheral blood samples and tumor or nodule tissue samples. Broader findings and caveats from the paper: TCR beta diversity was reported as significantly higher in malignant tumors than in benign nodules, in both blood and tumor samples.

No patient had received any treatment before thyroid surgery. Using T-cell receptor beta sequencing, the study looked back at clinical samples from patients collected from the early 2010s to the late 2010s. This clone was detected many times. Its antigen is currently not known. It has no much larger one-base neighbor in the sample; base qualities were not kept. Trimmed from V: 5 bases; trimmed from J: 2 bases; junction bases lacking a gene match: 2. From the germline V gene, CDR1 is SGHVS and CDR2 is FNYEAQ. Spanning cysteine to phenylalanine, the CDR3 consists of 13 amino acids. The kept DNA is CDR3 alone, 39 bases in frame from the first base. The library was obtained by PCR. Instrument on record: Illumina HiSeq 4000. High-throughput sequencing was used to profile the TCR beta-chain CDR3 region of every patient. The original pipeline was this. A classifier to discriminate distant-metastatic papillary thyroid cancer patients was built from CDR3 differences across clinicopathological groups. The Shannon index was used to measure repertoire diversity, and the Morisita-Horn index was used to measure how similar tumor and blood repertoires were. Using fastp trimming at Q25 and MiXCR clonotype assembly, TCRdb reanalyzed the public sequencing data and kept in-frame beta chains. TCRdb assigned the V and J calls; the authors' analysis was not used. The sample table contains under 30,000 clones; only one count was recorded for roughly 19% of them. The top ten clones comprise approximately 30% of the sample.

This TCR was sampled from a male donor with papillary thyroid cancer or a benign thyroid nodule (not recorded which). Some clones in this sample may be carry-over from other donors' samples. The rearranged chain carries TRBV7-6 and TRBJ1-2; the junction holds 7 bases that match TRBD1. The sample consisted of blood. Here the CDR3 is given as CASSPTGNYGYTF. The base sequence is TGTGCCAGCAGCCCGACAGGGAACTATGGCTACACCTTC.